This T cell receptor beta chain was retrieved from a study of T-cell reconstitution after alpha-beta-depleted transplantation in children (dated by TCRdb to the mid-2010s). A note on the overall study: The study quantitatively tracked T-cell immune reconstitution after TCRalphabeta/CD19-depleted allogeneic hematopoietic cell transplantation in children using TCR repertoire profiling. The full study reports these points: Over subsequent months, a decline in hyperexpanded clone frequencies was noted, and after one year, T-cell counts and TCRbeta diversity were mostly ascribed to newly produced T cells. Apparently early alphabetaT-cell count recovery about two months after transplant reportedly relied on only several hundred rapidly expanded clones derived from non-depleted graft cells. In some patients, high TCRbeta diversity at day 60 was attributed to recipient T cells and intrathymic progenitors that had survived conditioning.

Library prep was done by PCR. Sequencing instrument: Illumina HiSeq 2500. TCR library preparation used molecular barcoding, with unique molecular identifiers applied to normalize quantification of the TCRbeta repertoire. The public reads were quality trimmed at Q25 with fastp and then assembled into clones with MiXCR by TCRdb, keeping productive beta chains. Every CDR3 protein is listed once, alongside the most common genes and DNA of its rows. This sample is represented by some 840,000 distinct CDR3 sequences; 16% of them were singletons. The top ten constitute 5% of the sample. The CDR3 runs 15 amino acids, cysteine and phenylalanine included. The retained sequence is limited to the CDR3, 45 bases, with the frame set at the first base. Trimmed from V: 2 bases; trimmed from J: 7 bases; junction bases lacking a gene match: 3. The germline V gene encodes CDR1 SGHVS and CDR2 FQNEAQ. The treatment or condition label corresponds to: allogeneic hematopoietic cell transplantation with graft depleted of TCRalphabeta T cells and CD19 B cells. The transplant recipients were children given TCRalphabeta/CD19-depleted allogeneic hematopoietic cell grafts.

A word on this clonotype: There is no known antigen for this receptor. Base-call qualities are not available, and no considerably larger clone is one nucleotide away.

This sequence originates from a male patient aged 5 to 17 who had a stem cell transplant for acute lymphoblastic leukemia, so the T cells may come from the graft donor. The specimen comprised PBMCs, mostly from graft donor cells, sampled 360 days after TCRalphabeta/CD19-depleted stem cell transplant. The chain is encoded by TRBV7-8 joined to TRBJ1-5; TRBD1 aligns with 12 central bases. The DNA reads TGTGCCAGCAGCTTAAGGGACAGGGGGCAACAGCCCCAGCATTTT. This is translated as CASSLRDRGQQPQHF.